This T cell receptor (beta chain) was sequenced during a study of Ad26.COV2.S vaccination and SARS-CoV-2 variants (dated by TCRdb to the early 2020s). Study-wide context: Donors in the vaccine arm were drawn from COV1001, a phase I-IIa trial of Ad26.COV2.S in healthy adults that was multicentre, randomized, double-blind and placebo-controlled. Ad26.COV2.S was administered intramuscularly at a dose of 5x10^10 or 1x10^11 viral particles, either as one shot or as two shots given 56 days apart. The specificity and breadth of SARS-CoV-2-reactive T cell receptors after Ad26.COV2.S vaccination were assessed by TCRbeta repertoire sequencing. A total of around 32 samples were included in the TCR-sequenced set, comprising about 20 Ad26.COV2.S vaccine recipients, 5 placebo recipients and 8 SARS-CoV-2 convalescent individuals. Trial participants were randomized into five groups of five, in which low-dose or high-dose Ad26.COV2.S was given once or twice, or placebo was given on both occasions. Blinding of investigators to trial group allocation was maintained during experiments and outcome assessment.

Note on this clone: Its recognized antigen is unknown. No much larger clonotype is one base removed from it; base qualities were not supplied.

The immunoSEQ Assay was the method used to sequence TCRbeta CDR3 regions. After extraction, genomic DNA underwent amplification by bias-controlled multiplex PCR, followed by high-throughput sequencing. From the authors' description of their analysis: To quantify the absolute abundance of each unique TCRbeta CDR3 region, sequences were collapsed and filtered. T cell fraction was estimated by normalizing TCRbeta template counts to usable DNA, with usable DNA measured through amplification of reference genes found in all nucleated cells. Repertoire TCRs were annotated as SARS-CoV-2-specific by exact matching of V gene, CDR3 amino acid sequence and J gene to a known reactive TCR set. The reference SARS-CoV-2 TCR set came from MIRA and was filtered for enrichment in COVID-19-positive ImmuneCODE repertoires, removing public or cross-reactive TCRs. Based on the MIRA antigens, annotated TCRs were further analysed at the level of specific ORF or position within ORF. Breadth was defined as the number of annotated unique rearrangements divided by the total number of unique productive rearrangements, and depth was defined as the summed frequency of the annotated unique rearrangements. Two-sided Wilcoxon rank-sum tests were used to compare TCR breadth between groups. As stored in TCRdb, this immuneACCESS dataset retains in-frame rearrangements with V and J assigned. A fraction of the clones does not appear; measured against another copy, unresolved V genes explain less than half of the discrepancy, and the remainder lacks a known reason. The V and J calls and clone size were taken over from that table, and D and trimming were inferred from the DNA. The sample has under 400,000 clones on record, about nine tenths of them singletons. 3.4% of the sample rests with the top ten.

The sample's treatment or condition label is to be understood as: over 15 received Ad26.COV2.S at low or high dose, single or two shots; five or six received placebo; per-sample allocation not given. Repertoires of vaccine and placebo recipients were sequenced from samples taken on day 63 after the first injection. Cohort 1b enrolled roughly 25 adults aged 18-55 years at a single site in Boston, USA, between 29 July and 7 August 2020. Ad26.COV2.S was a replication-incompetent adenovirus type 26 vector that expressed a prefusion-stabilized SARS-CoV-2 spike protein derived from the original Wuhan strain. The CDR3 has 15 amino acids, counting the end cysteine and phenylalanine. The read is trimmed to its CDR3 DNA, 45 bases read in frame from base 1. After removal of 0 bases from V and 2 bases from J, the junction retains 0 bases not matched to a gene. The germline V gene sets CDR1 to MNHNS and CDR2 to SASEGT.

Study-wide findings and limitations: The study lacked the statistical power to compare responses across vaccine doses or regimens. Vaccine and placebo recipients had similar non-spike TCR breadth, a finding consistent with the vaccine containing only spike. After vaccination, substantial breadth of spike-specific CD8+ and CD4+ T cell responses was reported. According to the authors, total T cell responses may have been underestimated by the TCR breadth and depth analyses. Ad26.COV2.S recipients had higher spike-specific TCR breadth than placebo recipients (P = 0.0014).

The source of this sequence is a person aged 18-60 years who received the Ad26.COV2.S COVID-19 vaccine or a placebo. The receptor chain draws on TRBV6-1 and TRBJ2-7, with 11 bases in between that match TRBD2. The material sequenced was peripheral blood, taken in a trial of Ad26.COV2.S vaccine versus placebo. The DNA sequence is given as TGTGCCAGCAGTGAAGCTAGCGGGGGGGCCTACGAGCAGTACTTC. Translation gives CASSEASGGAYEQYF.